A selection of T cell receptor beta chains follows, all from one sample in a study of CXCR3-negative and CXCR3-positive naive CD8 T cells. From the 5' RACE reads, TCRdb lists one entry per CDR3 protein and no DNA. This sample contains 130,000 to 150,000 distinct CDR3 sequences. Input material: naive CXCR3+ CD8+ T cells from blood. Receptors were obtained from a human donor in good health. Some clones in this sample may be carry-over from other donors' samples. The CDR3 runs from the conserved cysteine through the conserved F or W. Fields, in order: V gene, J gene, CDR3 protein.

TRBV7-3,TRBJ2-1,CASSLTGADYDEQFF
TRBV14,TRBJ1-1,CASSPFVSLGTEAFF
TRBV6-6,TRBJ1-1,CASSALGTEAFF
TRBV5-1,TRBJ2-5,CASSPGLLQETQYF
TRBV5-6,TRBJ2-5,CASSHGIGLGVETQYF
TRBV4-1,TRBJ2-1,CASSRSLAEQFF
TRBV20-1,TRBJ1-4,CSATRDTNEKLFF
TRBV29-1,TRBJ2-7,CSVESGASGSSYEQYF
TRBV12-3/TRBV12-4,TRBJ2-3,CASSNPSDTQYF
TRBV13,TRBJ1-2,CASNLGRGSNYGYAF
TRBV12-3/TRBV12-4,TRBJ2-1,CASRPGTAPWYEQFF
TRBV12-3/TRBV12-4,TRBJ2-5,CASSLYEQGARETQYF
TRBV20-1,TRBJ2-5,CSTKPRVYETQYF
TRBV7-9,TRBJ2-1,CASSTPPGTSDFNEQFF
TRBV5-6,TRBJ2-3,CASSLGSLAVDTQYF
TRBV5-1,TRBJ2-7,CASSLAAAYEQYF
TRBV24-1,TRBJ2-1,CATSSPGGSNEQFF
TRBV29-1,TRBJ2-7,CSVVWDGYYEQYF
TRBV29-1,TRBJ2-3,CSVVLQGGDTQYF
TRBV10-3,TRBJ2-5,CAISESELAGETQYF
TRBV4-1,TRBJ2-1,CASSQEVQGGEQFF
TRBV19,TRBJ2-1,CASSIRGLHNEQFF
TRBV7-9,TRBJ2-7,CASSLDGPSYEQYF
TRBV28,TRBJ2-7,CASSILWDTAYEQYF
TRBV6-1,TRBJ1-2,CASSEPQRQGQWYGYTF
TRBV29-1,TRBJ1-2,CSVEQGFSMNGYTF
TRBV4-3,TRBJ2-1,CASSQGDGGFAEQLF